The present T cell receptor (beta chain) was sequenced within a study of blood T cell repertoires in COVID-19. Study background: COVID-19 samples from acute and convalescent phases originated in the United States, Italy and Spain.

Cohorts were based on clinical histories the participants reported. For recovered donors of Cohort 3, there were two negative PCRs, clearance, or symptom resolution. V lost 0 bases, J lost 0 bases, and 2 bases stayed unmatched. Germline lookup yields CDR1 SEHNR and CDR2 FQNEAQ (reference sequence). This CDR3 comprises 18 residues. Per the original data handling: Reference gene primers were amplified, and this amplification served to estimate nucleated cell counts. Libraries were prepared by immunoSEQ multiplex PCR; TCRdb keeps only in-frame clonotypes and omits some of them. V and J calls plus clone size are reproduced from that table; the DNA served to infer D and trimming. The sample holds over 250,000 clones, 90% seen once.

This receptor was identified in a woman aged 25 to 45 who had recovered from COVID-19. The V call is TRBV7-9, the J call TRBJ2-1, with 13 bases lining up with TRBD2. The sample consisted of PBMCs or T cells enriched from blood (not recorded which). CDR3 DNA: TGTGCCAGCAGCTTAGCGGGACTAGCGGGACCCTCCTACAATGAGCAGTTCTTC. It translates to CASSLAGLAGPSYNEQFF.